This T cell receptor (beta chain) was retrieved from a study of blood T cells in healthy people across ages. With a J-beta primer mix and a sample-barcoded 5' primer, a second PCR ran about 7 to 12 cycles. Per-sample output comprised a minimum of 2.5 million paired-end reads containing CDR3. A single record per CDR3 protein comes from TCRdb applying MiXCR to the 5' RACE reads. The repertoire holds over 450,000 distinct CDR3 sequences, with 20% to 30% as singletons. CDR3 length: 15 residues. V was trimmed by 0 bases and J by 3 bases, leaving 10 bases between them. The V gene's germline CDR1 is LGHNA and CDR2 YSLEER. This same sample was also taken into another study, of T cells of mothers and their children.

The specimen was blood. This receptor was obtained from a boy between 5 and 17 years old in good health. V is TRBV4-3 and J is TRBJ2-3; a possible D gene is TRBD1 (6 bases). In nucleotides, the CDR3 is TGCGCCAGCAGCCAAGATAGACAGGAGACAGATACGCAGTATTTT. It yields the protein CASSQDRQETDTQYF.